This TCR beta chain was identified in a study of T cells in Graves' hyperthyroidism and ophthalmopathy (dated by TCRdb to between 2017 and 2020). Context from the whole study: Peripheral blood samples were taken at initial diagnosis, before any treatment was given. TCR V-J signatures able to tell the groups apart were searched for in a discovery cohort of some 100 patients, of whom fewer than 45 had Graves' ophthalmopathy and some 60 had stable Graves' hyperthyroidism. An independent validation cohort of around 19 hyperthyroidism patients and about 15 patients who later progressed to ophthalmopathy tested prospective prediction of ophthalmopathy. The 100 discovery patients were randomly split 7:3 into training and test sets. In roughly six Graves' hyperthyroidism patients, the study also compared T-cell repertoires from thyroid tissue with T-cell repertoires from blood. Following sampling, methimazole starting at 30 mg daily was given to hyperthyroidism patients, and high-dose intravenous methylprednisolone was given to ophthalmopathy patients. TCR Vbeta CDR3 sequencing of roughly 140 peripheral blood samples (over 40 ophthalmopathy, about 74 hyperthyroidism and some 17 progressor patients) is reported in the paper. Overall study results and their limits: Sample size was not statistically predetermined, and investigators were not blinded to group allocation. Most expanded thyroid clonotypes (frequency above 0.001) were also detected in blood, suggesting blood repertoires may reflect thyroid immune responses. In validation, progression to ophthalmopathy was predicted by the model with about 70% sensitivity and nearly 75% specificity, a median of about 6 months before onset. In cross-validation, a model built on a 13 V-J signature told ophthalmopathy apart from stable hyperthyroidism with under 90% sensitivity and roughly 81% specificity, and in testing the same model reached 80%/75%.

A single count supports this clonotype. Its antigen is currently not known. No much larger clone exists at a distance of one base, and base qualities are not known. A single read counts as weak evidence. TCR beta CDR3 regions were amplified from RNA transcripts. The first round of RT-PCR for the TCR CDR3 was performed with the HTBI primer set and the Qiagen OneStep RT-PCR kit. Libraries were constructed in a second round of multiplex PCR, after which size selection and purification were performed. Sequencing of the libraries was done on an Illumina HiSeq2000 using paired-end 100 bp reads. The source study handled its data this way. Raw data were processed with SOAPnuke, discarding reads with adapters, uncalled bases, mean Phred below 15, or no exact constant-primer or identifier match. COPE v1.2.5 was used to merge the high-quality paired reads, and each unique nucleotide sequence was defined as a clonotype. MiTCR v1.1 was used to align the clonotypes against IMGT TRBV, TRBD and TRBJ reference segments. Only V-J combinations with frequency above 0.0001, covering approximately 99% of repertoires, were analysed. A TCS score was defined as the ratio between F50 (clonal expansion) and ExV (chaos), using BLOSUM62-based TCRdist between CDR3 peptides within each V-J. Welch's t-statistics and random forest reduced approximately 520 V-J features to 10 to 15, which were used in a naive Bayes classifier (R e1071). The public reads were quality trimmed at Q25 with fastp and then assembled into clones with MiXCR by TCRdb, keeping productive beta chains. Each record represents a unique CDR3 protein, reported with the most common genes and DNA among its rows. In this record, the V and J calls reflect TCRdb's handling and not the investigators' own analysis. The sample table shows some 560,000 distinct CDR3 sequences, and roughly 14% are seen once. The ten largest clonotypes hold 7.3% of the sample.

A patient counted as having stable Graves' hyperthyroidism if no progression to ophthalmopathy occurred over 18 months of follow-up. Hyperthyroidism patients were aged 18 to 65 years and newly diagnosed, with disease duration of less than 2 months. The study excluded patients with uncontrolled infections, other autoimmune diseases, pregnancy or lactation. Diagnoses were based on clinical symptoms, serum thyroxine and TRAb, thyroid ultrasound and orbital computed tomography. PBMCs were isolated from 8 to 10 ml of fresh peripheral blood by Ficoll-Paque density gradient centrifugation. Total RNA was extracted with Trizol reagent, and quality was checked on an Agilent 2100 Bioanalyzer. The germline V gene sets CDR1 to SGHTA and CDR2 to FQGNSA. The CDR3 runs 14 residues from the cysteine to the phenylalanine. Just the 42-base CDR3 DNA is kept, in frame starting at base 1. V is trimmed back by 4 bases and J by 4 bases, and the junction contains 6 bases that no gene match accounts for.

Recombination linked TRBV7-2 to TRBJ1-1; 7 central bases correspond to TRBD1. The sequenced sample was blood. The TCR sequence derives from a woman in her twenties or thirties with Graves' hyperthyroidism. The CDR3 protein sequence reads: CASSSTGSTTEAFF. The sequenced DNA is TGTGCCAGCAGCTCGACAGGGTCGACCACTGAAGCTTTCTTT.